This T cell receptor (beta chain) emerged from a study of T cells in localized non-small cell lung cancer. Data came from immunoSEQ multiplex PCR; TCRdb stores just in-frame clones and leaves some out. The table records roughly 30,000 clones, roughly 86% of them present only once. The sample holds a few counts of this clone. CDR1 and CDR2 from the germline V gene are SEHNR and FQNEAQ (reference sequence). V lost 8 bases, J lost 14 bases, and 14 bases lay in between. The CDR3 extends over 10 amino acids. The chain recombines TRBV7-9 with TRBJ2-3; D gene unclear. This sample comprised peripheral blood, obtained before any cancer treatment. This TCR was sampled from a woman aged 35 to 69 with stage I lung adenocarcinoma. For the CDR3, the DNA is TGTGCCAGCGGGCCCGGCCCCCGGTATTTT. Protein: CASGPGPRYF. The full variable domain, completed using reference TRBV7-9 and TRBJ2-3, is DTGVSQNPRHKITKRGQNVTFRCDPISEHNRLYWYRQTLGQGPEFLTYFQNEAQLEKSRLLSDRFSAERPKGSFSTLEIQRTEQGDSAMYLCASGPGPRYFGPGTRLTVL.